This T cell receptor (beta chain) comes out of a study of blood T cell repertoires in COVID-19. About the research overall: Some COVID-19 samples were acute and others convalescent; all came from the United States, Italy and Spain. T cells, B-cell-depleted T cells, or PBMCs supplied cDNA or gDNA.

The CDR3 totals 15 residues. Germline loops: CDR1 GTSNPN, CDR2 SVGIG (reference sequence). V lost 2 bases and J 8 bases, leaving 19 bases between the germline ends. Original processing methods: Estimates of nucleated cell counts were drawn from the amplification of reference gene primers. Profiling relied on immunoSEQ multiplex PCR, and the TCRdb table lists in-frame clones only, not all of them. V and J calls and clone size are as listed in that table; D and trimming were resolved from the DNA. The sample lists about 37,000 clones; over 70% were seen once. The sequence came from a human donor in a cohort sampled during active COVID-19. The chain recombines TRBV30 with TRBJ2-1; weak D call: TRBD2 (7 bases). The sample comprised peripheral blood. The CDR3 sequence: CAWSPRLAGVDEQFF. As DNA, the CDR3 is TGTGCCTGGAGTCCTCGACTAGCAGGGGTGGATGAGCAGTTCTTC.